The text below deals with one T cell receptor (beta chain). Other DNA sequences from this sample encode an identical CDR3 as well. These data are taken from a study of cytomegalovirus exposure and HLA in healthy donors. With 60 Vbeta and 13 Jbeta primers, the PCR was carried out. Method: immunoSEQ multiplex PCR; TCRdb's copy keeps in-frame clones and lacks some. The sample consists of about 110,000 clones, just over 15% of them appearing once. V lost 5 bases to trimming and J lost 5 bases; unmatched junction nucleotides: 4. Germline V lookup: CDR1 SEHNR, CDR2 FQNEAQ (reference sequence). The CDR3 loop spans 13 amino acids.

The clonotype was recovered from a woman between 18 and 29 years old in good health and CMV-seronegative. The chain uses TRBV7-9 and TRBJ1-2; the match to TRBD1 covers 8 bases. The material sequenced was PBMCs. The CDR3 here is CASSPGTGYGYTF. The CDR3, as DNA: TGTGCCAGCAGCCCCGGGACAGGTTATGGCTACACCTTC.